This TCR beta chain was sequenced during a study of PD-L1 blockade in urothelial cancer. Regarding the study as a whole: When pretreatment blood TCR clonality was below the median, it predicted better survival.

Diagnoses among patients were locally advanced or metastatic urothelial carcinoma. Trimming left V 6 bases short and J 6 bases short, with 12 bases between. The CDR3 consists of 13 residues. Per the germline V gene, CDR1 is KGHSH and CDR2 is LQKENI. Profiling relied on immunoSEQ multiplex PCR, and the TCRdb table lists in-frame clones only, not all of them. The data hold under 50,000 clones, with around 90% observed a single time. There are a few counts of this clone. Its matching antigen is unknown. V and J are TRBV18 and TRBJ2-4, with D hard to call. The sample here was PBMCs, taken around atezolizumab (anti-PD-L1) treatment. The receptor was isolated from a man between 65 and 85 years old with urothelial cancer. The CDR3 nucleotides read TGTGCCAGCTCTCCCGAGAACCTAAACATTCAGTACTTC. Its translation is CASSPENLNIQYF.